This is a list of T cell receptor beta chains from one sample in a study of blood T cell repertoires in COVID-19. Profiling relied on immunoSEQ multiplex PCR, and the TCRdb table lists in-frame clones only, not all of them. Found here are about 220,000 clones, around 90% of them singletons; the top ten hold roughly 15%. The specimen was PBMCs or T cells enriched from blood (not recorded which). The receptors here all came from a man aged 30 to 39 who had been exposed to COVID-19. Both conserved end residues are part of each CDR3. Each record gives: clone size, V gene, D gene, J gene, CDR3 protein, CDR3 DNA. A D gene is named only where the DNA matches it firmly. A clone size is listed for some rows: how often the clone was seen (once, few, many), or a class if it is expanded.

-	TRBV12-3/TRBV12-4	TRBD1	TRBJ1-1	CASSTDRAAEAFF	TGTGCCAGCAGTACCGACAGGGCTGCTGAAGCTTTCTTT
-	TRBV7-8	-	TRBJ1-3	CASSLATRGNTIYF	TGTGCCAGCAGCTTAGCCACACGAGGCAACACCATATATTTT
-	TRBV5-4	-	TRBJ2-5	CASTKSGSTSQETQYF	TGTGCCAGCACTAAATCGGGGAGCACGTCCCAAGAGACCCAGTACTTC
-	TRBV18	-	TRBJ1-1	CASSRYGGQTRKAFF	TGTGCCAGCTCCCGATACGGGGGGCAAACCCGCAAAGCTTTCTTT
-	TRBV27	-	TRBJ1-5	CASRGLGGNQPQHF	TGTGCCAGCAGGGGCCTGGGAGGCAATCAGCCCCAGCATTTT
-	TRBV19	-	TRBJ2-3	CASSLGRGPDTQYF	TGTGCCAGTAGTCTGGGGCGGGGGCCAGATACGCAGTATTTT
once	TRBV18	-	TRBJ2-3	CASSPPMGGSTDTQYF	TGTGCCAGCTCACCACCTATGGGGGGAAGCACAGATACGCAGTATTTT
-	TRBV13	-	TRBJ1-1	CASSFGPIGDTEAFF	TGTGCCAGCAGCTTCGGGCCTATAGGGGACACTGAAGCTTTCTTT
-	TRBV2	-	TRBJ1-4	CASTPTLGQILSEKLFF	TGTGCCAGCACCCCAACCCTCGGACAGATTTTGAGTGAAAAACTGTTTTTT
-	TRBV9	TRBD2	TRBJ2-1	CASSPAGGQNNEQFF	TGTGCCAGCAGCCCAGCGGGGGGGCAAAACAATGAGCAGTTCTTC
-	TRBV18	-	TRBJ1-6	CASSPLQNNSPLHF	TGTGCCAGCTCACCACTACAGAATAATTCACCCCTCCACTTT
-	TRBV12-5	-	TRBJ1-5	CASGLGTDQPQHF	TGTGCTAGTGGTTTGGGCACAGATCAGCCCCAGCATTTT
-	TRBV25-1	-	TRBJ2-3	CASSEPVSDTQYF	TGTGCCAGCAGTGAACCAGTGTCAGATACGCAGTATTTT
-	TRBV30	TRBD1	TRBJ2-7	CAWSRTGGPLKQYF	TGTGCCTGGAGCCGGACAGGGGGCCCCTTGAAGCAGTACTTC
once	TRBV5-5	TRBD1	TRBJ1-2	CASSFDWTGDYGYTF	TGTGCCAGCAGCTTCGATTGGACAGGGGATTATGGCTACACCTTC
-	TRBV5-8	-	TRBJ1-5	CASSLLRVSLKQPQHF	TGTGCCAGCAGCTTGTTACGGGTGTCATTGAAGCAGCCCCAGCATTTT
-	TRBV30	-	TRBJ1-2	CAWSENLRGSNYGYTF	TGTGCCTGGAGTGAAAATTTGCGGGGCTCTAACTATGGCTACACCTTC
-	TRBV7-9	-	TRBJ2-7	CASSLSGQGYMYEQYF	TGTGCCAGCAGCTTATCAGGGCAGGGTTATATGTACGAGCAGTACTTC
-	TRBV2	TRBD2	TRBJ2-2	CASSEGREVGELFF	TGTGCCAGCAGTGAAGGTCGGGAGGTCGGGGAGCTGTTTTTT
-	TRBV30	-	TRBJ1-2	CAWRESVWSGYTF	TGTGCCTGGAGGGAATCAGTATGGAGTGGCTACACCTTC
-	TRBV3-1/TRBV3-2	-	TRBJ1-5	CASSQKTGLIYSNQPQHF	TGTGCCAGCAGCCAGAAGACAGGCCTAATTTATAGCAATCAGCCCCAGCATTTT
-	TRBV29-1	-	TRBJ2-3	CSWGGRDTQYF	TGCAGTTGGGGGGGCCGAGATACGCAGTATTTT
-	TRBV5-5	-	TRBJ1-2	CASSLRHDYGYTF	TGTGCCAGCAGCTTGCGACACGACTATGGCTACACCTTC
-	TRBV7-2	TRBD1	TRBJ2-4	CASSFDRGRQNIQYF	TGTGCCAGCAGCTTCGACAGGGGAAGGCAAAACATTCAGTACTTC
-	TRBV5-1	TRBD1	TRBJ2-2	CASSRDRGGTGELFF	TGCGCCAGCAGCAGGGACAGGGGAGGCACCGGGGAGCTGTTTTTT
few	TRBV5-6	TRBD1	TRBJ2-7	CASSAGQGSYEQYF	TGTGCCAGCAGCGCTGGACAGGGGTCTTATGAGCAGTACTTC
-	TRBV9	-	TRBJ1-2	CASSVGQPRDYGYTF	TGTGCCAGCAGCGTAGGTCAGCCGCGGGACTATGGCTACACCTTC
-	TRBV25-1	-	TRBJ2-1	CASSGGEEHRTNEQFF	TGTGCCAGCAGTGGGGGCGAGGAGCACAGGACGAATGAGCAGTTCTTC
-	TRBV5-1	TRBD2	TRBJ2-5	CASSISGGTLQETQYF	TGCGCCAGCTCAATAAGCGGGGGCACTCTCCAAGAGACCCAGTACTTC
-	TRBV2	-	TRBJ1-5	CASSELRAGLSNQPQHF	TGTGCCAGCAGTGAATTAAGGGCAGGGCTTAGCAATCAGCCCCAGCATTTT
-	TRBV30	TRBD1	TRBJ2-1	CAWSATLTGGENEQFF	TGTGCCTGGAGTGCTACCTTGACAGGGGGCGAGAATGAGCAGTTCTTC
-	TRBV5-4	-	TRBJ1-2	CASSLVGTTDGYTF	TGTGCCAGCAGCTTGGTTGGGACAACCGATGGCTACACCTTC
once	TRBV5-1	TRBD2	TRBJ2-1	CASSHRTSGGEYNEQFF	TGCGCCAGCAGCCACCGGACTAGCGGGGGGGAGTACAATGAGCAGTTCTTC
-	TRBV5-8	-	TRBJ2-5	CASSPFTGLQETQYF	TGTGCCAGCAGCCCCTTCACCGGGTTACAAGAGACCCAGTACTTC
few	TRBV14	-	TRBJ1-1	CASSQQGYGTEAFF	TGTGCCAGCAGCCAGCAGGGATACGGCACTGAAGCTTTCTTT
-	TRBV5-1	TRBD1	TRBJ2-7	CASSLETGYSYEQYF	TGCGCCAGCAGCTTGGAGACAGGGTATTCGTACGAGCAGTACTTC
-	TRBV4-1	-	TRBJ1-3	CASSPSSTRSGNTIYF	TGCGCCAGCAGCCCGAGCTCAACGAGATCTGGAAACACCATATATTTT
-	TRBV19	-	TRBJ1-5	CASSISAGMNQPQHF	TGTGCCAGTAGTATCTCGGCAGGTATGAATCAGCCCCAGCATTTT
once	TRBV3-1/TRBV3-2	-	TRBJ1-3	CASSHGTEIRNTIYF	TGTGCCAGCAGCCACGGAACAGAGATCCGAAACACCATATATTTT
-	TRBV6-1	-	TRBJ2-1	CASSERQETNEQFF	TGTGCCAGCAGTGAACGGCAGGAAACCAATGAGCAGTTCTTC
-	TRBV7-6	-	TRBJ1-3	CASSSNPRGADTIYF	TGTGCCAGCAGCTCCAACCCCCGTGGGGCGGACACCATATATTTT
-	TRBV5-1	TRBD1	TRBJ2-1	CASSRGQGVLEQFF	TGCGCCAGCAGCCGGGGACAGGGGGTACTTGAGCAGTTCTTC
-	TRBV3-1/TRBV3-2	-	TRBJ2-7	CASSQAGRAYF	TGTGCCAGCAGCCAAGCGGGAAGGGCGTACTTC